A single sample is the source of the 27 T cell receptor beta chains below, sequenced in a study of blood T cells in healthy people across ages. Sample-barcoded 5' priming and a J-beta primer mix drove a second PCR of about 6 to 11 cycles. One entry per CDR3 protein, called by TCRdb with MiXCR from the 5' RACE reads. The sample has 890,000 or so distinct CDR3 sequences; under 80% are singletons. Input material: blood. The receptors were sampled from a young man in good health.

This rearrangement joins TRBV21-1 to TRBJ2-4; the D segment call TRBD1 is taken from the table without a DNA check. The J call is doubtful: the DNA matches TRBJ2-7 better. TRBV21-1 corresponds to a pseudogene. The CDR3 runs to 18 residues. The CDR3 protein is CASSPGGQGAPCTHEQYF. In DNA form, the CDR3 reads TGTGCCAGCAGCCCGGGAGGACAGGGGGCGCCGTGTACGCACGAGCAGTACTTC.

The chain recombines TRBV5-1 with TRBJ2-2; D gene uncertain. The CDR3 loop spans 14 amino acids. Germline V gene sequence: CDR1 SGHRS, CDR2 YFSETQ. Trimming stripped 4 bases from V and 1 base from J, with 8 bases between. The DNA of the CDR3 is TGCGCCAGCAGCCCTCTCATGAACACCGGGGAGCTGTTTTTT. Its translation: CASSPLMNTGELFF.

The V call is TRBV10-3, the J call TRBJ2-7, with a possible D match to TRBD1 (5 bases). The CDR3 has 12 amino acids. V lost 2 bases and J lost 6, with 8 bases in between. Germline assignment: CDR1 ENHRY and CDR2 SYGVKD. As DNA, the CDR3 is TGTGCCATCAGTGAGCCAGGGTTCGAGCAGTACTTC. Its protein is CAISEPGFEQYF.

This clonotype was counted once. The V and J genes are TRBV18 and TRBJ1-2; D is perhaps TRBD1 (5 bases). This CDR3 region has 15 residues. The germline CDR1 and CDR2 sequences are KGHSH and LQKENI. V was trimmed by 6 bases and J by 5 bases, leaving 19 bases between them. CDR3 sequence: CASSPGTVTTYGYTF. CDR3 coding DNA: TGTGCCAGCTCCCCGGGGACGGTAACCACGTATGGCTACACCTTC.

V usage is TRBV20-1 and J usage is TRBJ2-4, with TRBD2 as a possible D gene (6 bases). The germline V gene encodes CDR1 DFQATT and CDR2 SNEGSKA (reference sequence). V was pared by 3 bases and J by 1 base, with 16 bases between. This CDR3 contains 16 residues. The CDR3 nucleotides read TGCAGTGCTAGCGGGACTTCTAGCTTCGCCAAAAACATTCAGTACTTC. It codes for CSASGTSSFAKNIQYF.

This chain joins TRBV5-1 and TRBJ2-2; a possible D gene is TRBD1 (6 bases). CDR1 SGHRS and CDR2 YFSETQ come from the germline V gene. V lost 5 bases and J lost 4, with 18 bases in between. CDR3 length equals 16 residues. The CDR3 DNA reads TGCGCCAGCAGGTCCCGGGACACACCGGGCACCGGGGAGCTGTTTTTT. This sequence encodes CASRSRDTPGTGELFF.

This clonotype was counted many times. The rearrangement uses TRBV5-1 and TRBJ2-2; possibly TRBD1 or TRBD2 for D (5 bases each). The germline V gene has CDR1 SGHRS and CDR2 YFSETQ. The length of the CDR3 is 15 residues. V was cut by 4 bases and J by 0 bases, with 10 bases left in between. The CDR3 protein is CASSAGTANTGELFF. CDR3 sequence (DNA): TGCGCCAGCAGCGCCGGGACGGCGAACACCGGGGAGCTGTTTTTT.

V usage is TRBV18 and J usage is TRBJ2-3; TRBD2 matches at 8 bases. Germline loops: CDR1 KGHSH, CDR2 LQKENI. V lost 4 bases to trimming and J lost 1 base; unmatched junction nucleotides: 10. The CDR3 loop spans 17 amino acids. The CDR3 nucleotides read TGTGCCAGCTCACTCTATAAACCGGGACTAGGCACAGATACGCAGTATTTT. This gives the protein CASSLYKPGLGTDTQYF.

This chain uses TRBV29-1 with TRBJ2-1, with 15 bases that match TRBD2. The CDR3 runs 15 residues. Losses at the gene ends were 4 bases for V and 8 bases for J; bases not matched to a gene: 6. The germline gives CDR1 SQVTM, CDR2 ANQGSEA. The CDR3 sequence: CSVGTSGGAWDEQFF. CDR3 nucleotides: TGCAGCGTTGGGACTAGCGGGGGGGCGTGGGATGAGCAGTTCTTC.

This clonotype was picked up a small number of times. This chain joins TRBV7-3 and TRBJ2-3, with D unclear. The CDR3 consists of 15 residues. V was shortened by 5 bases and J by 1 base, with 13 bases between the two germline ends. Germline V gives CDR1 SGHTA, CDR2 FQGTGA. CDR3: CASSPLRVGTDTQYF. Written as DNA, the CDR3 is TGTGCCAGCAGCCCCCTTAGGGTCGGCACAGATACGCAGTATTTT.

The gene calls are TRBV11-2 and TRBJ2-3, with TRBD2 identical over 8 bases. The CDR3 runs 17 residues. V lost 4 bases and J lost 5; bases outside the gene matches: 14. The V gene's germline CDR1 is SGHAT and CDR2 FQNNGV. In DNA, the CDR3 is TGTGCCAGCAGCTCACAAGGGGGACTAGGGAGGGTAGATACGCAGTATTTT. Its protein product is CASSSQGGLGRVDTQYF.

The chain links TRBV4-1 to TRBJ1-1; 8 positions match TRBD1. The CDR3 length is 19 residues. CDR1 MGHRA and CDR2 YSYEKL come from the germline V gene. The V gene end was trimmed by 4 bases and the J gene end by 0 bases; junction bases not matched to a gene: 16. In DNA, the CDR3 is TGCGCCAGCAGCCCCCGGCTGGGGCAGGGGGCCTCAATGAACACTGAAGCTTTCTTT. Protein sequence: CASSPRLGQGASMNTEAFF.

This clonotype was detected only a few times. The chain combines TRBV14 with TRBJ2-6; 7 bases are a match to TRBD1. CDR3 length equals 17 residues. The germline CDR1 and CDR2 sequences are SGHDN and FVKESK. The V segment lost 2 bases and the J segment 0 bases; nucleotides outside the gene matches: 4. Here the CDR3 reads CASSQLQGDSGANVLTF. The CDR3 nucleotides read TGTGCCAGCAGCCAACTCCAGGGGGACTCTGGGGCCAACGTCCTGACTTTC.

This chain connects TRBV4-3 to TRBJ2-3; 11 bases map to TRBD2. This CDR3 is 18 amino acids long. In germline, CDR1 is LGHNA, CDR2 YSLEER. V was pared by 0 bases and J by 5 bases, with 10 bases of the junction left unmatched. This CDR3 is CASSQEGASGGPKDTQYF. CDR3 in DNA: TGCGCCAGCAGCCAAGAGGGGGCTAGCGGGGGGCCGAAAGATACGCAGTATTTT.

The V and J genes are TRBV20-1 and TRBJ2-2; D is perhaps TRBD1 or TRBD2 (5 bases each). The length of the CDR3 is 15 residues. CDR1 is DFQATT, CDR2 SNEGSKA, per germline (reference sequence). V dropped 5 bases and J dropped 4 bases, with 17 bases sitting between them. CDR3: CSAEGRVRSTGELFF. For the CDR3, the DNA is TGCAGTGCTGAGGGCAGGGTGCGGAGCACCGGGGAGCTGTTTTTT.

This clonotype appeared a few times. The genes are TRBV11-1 and TRBJ1-2, with 9 nucleotides matching TRBD1. The germline gives CDR1 SGHAT, CDR2 FQDESV (reference sequence). The CDR3 is 15 residues long. With V trimmed by 6 bases and J by 2 bases, 7 bases remained unmatched. This chain's CDR3 is CASRTDRGRNYGYTF. In DNA, the CDR3 is TGTGCCAGCAGAACGGACAGGGGACGGAACTATGGCTACACCTTC.

The chain joins TRBV4-3 to TRBJ2-3, with D tentatively TRBD1 (6 bases). V lost 0 bases and J 14 bases, leaving 15 bases between the germline ends. The CDR3 loop spans 13 amino acids. Germline V gene sequence: CDR1 LGHNA, CDR2 YSLEER. The CDR3 is CASSQEGDTARYF. The DNA for the CDR3 is TGCGCCAGCAGCCAAGAAGGGGACACCGCTAGGTATTTT.

This clonotype occurred many times. J is TRBJ2-3 and V is TRBV12-3 or TRBV12-4; tentatively, D is TRBD1 (6 bases). The CDR3 runs to 15 residues. V lost 6 bases, J lost 3 bases, and 16 bases lay in between. CDR3 DNA sequence: TGTGCCAGCAGCAGAACAGGGCTGAGGACAGATACGCAGTATTTT. It specifies CASSRTGLRTDTQYF.

The sample holds one count of this clonotype. The chain employs TRBV29-1 and TRBJ2-2; TRBD1 aligns across 8 bases. The CDR3 totals 14 residues. Per germline, CDR1 SQVTM and CDR2 ANQGSEA. V lost 2 bases to trimming and J lost 4 bases; unmatched junction nucleotides: 3. As DNA, the CDR3 is TGCAGCGTTGAAAGGACAGGGATCACCGGGGAGCTGTTTTTT. This gives the protein CSVERTGITGELFF.

A single count supports this clonotype. The genes are TRBV27 and TRBJ2-4; D might be TRBD1 (6 bases). The V end was cut by 5 bases, the J end by 1 base, with 15 bases between. Germline V gene lookup returns CDR1 MNHEY and CDR2 SMNVEV (reference sequence). The CDR3 extends over 16 amino acids. As DNA, the CDR3 is TGTGCCAGCAGTAAAACAGGGTCGGATGCCAAAAACATTCAGTACTTC. Protein sequence: CASSKTGSDAKNIQYF.

About this clonotype: A read error may account for a junction end that differs from germline. The chain's CDR3 is CASSQDNTRSYEQYF. The CDR3 nucleotides are TGCGCCAGCAGCCAAGATAACACCCGCTCCTACGAGCAGTACTTC. This chain joins TRBV5-5 and TRBJ2-7; D remains unclear. CDR1 is SGHKS and CDR2 is YYEKEE in the germline V gene (reference sequence). This CDR3 is built from 15 residues.

The genes are TRBV4-3 and TRBJ2-3, with D perhaps given as TRBD1 or TRBD2 (5 bases each). Germline assignment: CDR1 LGHNA and CDR2 YSLEER. V shed 0 bases and J shed 6 bases, with 7 bases lying between them. The length of the CDR3 is 13 residues. In nucleotides, the CDR3 is TGCGCCAGCAGCCAAGAGGGGGTGGATACGCAGTATTTT. It translates to CASSQEGVDTQYF.

The rearrangement joins TRBV7-3 to TRBJ2-3; D is undetermined. The CDR3 runs to 13 residues. V lost 6 bases to trimming and J lost 1 base, with 8 bases between them. Looked up from germline, CDR1 is SGHTA and CDR2 is FQGTGA. CDR3 sequence reads: CASSAYRTDTQYF. CDR3 nucleotide sequence: TGTGCCAGCAGTGCTTACCGCACAGATACGCAGTATTTT.

The V gene is TRBV12-3 or TRBV12-4, the J gene TRBJ1-2; no clear D. The ends were cut back, 6 bases at V and 7 bases at J, with 15 bases in the middle. This CDR3 has 13 amino acids. The CDR3 loop is CASSRYGLFGYTF. The DNA for the CDR3 is TGTGCCAGCAGCCGTTACGGTCTATTTGGCTACACCTTC.

The chain employs TRBV14 and TRBJ1-5; D gene uncertain. Germline lookup yields CDR1 SGHDN and CDR2 FVKESK. The CDR3 loop spans 13 amino acids. V lost 0 bases and J 4 bases, leaving 4 bases between the germline ends. Here the CDR3 reads CASSQEGNQPQHF. CDR3 nucleotides: TGTGCCAGCAGCCAAGAGGGGAATCAGCCCCAGCATTTT.

Ten or more counts support this clonotype. The CDR3 is CASSPLTGGLSEQFF. CDR3 in DNA: TGTGCCAGCAGCCCCCTGACGGGGGGTCTCAGTGAGCAGTTCTTC. The chain is built from TRBV9 and TRBJ2-1; 7 bases agree with TRBD2. Germline V lookup: CDR1 SGDLS, CDR2 YYNGEE. After removal of 4 bases from V and 9 bases from J, the junction contained 13 bases not matched to a gene. This CDR3 has 15 residues. Full variable domain (rest looked up from reference TRBV9 and TRBJ2-1): DSGVTQTPKHLITATGQRVTLRCSPRSGDLSVYWYQQSLDQGLQFLIQYYNGEERAKGNILERFSAQQFPDLHSELNLSSLELGDSALYFCASSPLTGGLSEQFFGPGTRLTVL.

This chain uses TRBV9 with TRBJ2-7; no reliable D call. This CDR3 region has 14 residues. Germline CDR1 and CDR2: SGDLS and YYNGEE. Deletions cut 0 bases from V and 1 base from J, with 8 bases between. This chain's CDR3 is CASSVAQRSYEQYF. Written as DNA, the CDR3 is TGTGCCAGCAGCGTAGCTCAGCGATCCTACGAGCAGTACTTC.